The T cell receptor (beta chain) described here comes from a study of molecular identifiers for immune sequencing clone quantification. This CDR3 is built from 15 residues. The V gene lost 7 bases and the J gene lost 7 bases, with 22 bases spanning the gap. Germline V gene data show CDR1 as MNHEY and CDR2 as SMNVEV (reference sequence). This clonotype has just a few counts. TCRdb re-analysed the PCR reads in MiXCR, keeping a single row per CDR3 protein. This table has a few hundred thousand distinct CDR3 sequences, about 23% appearing once. Sequenced material: naive CD8+ T cells from blood, with Jurkat cell RNA spiked in. As to subset: FACS-sorted CD8+CD4-CCR7+CD45RA+ naive T cells. The chain uses TRBV27 and TRBJ1-1; the D is unclear. The source of this sequence is a human donor in good health. Some libraries in this study had Jurkat cell RNA spiked in. CDR3 coding DNA: TGTGCCAGCACCCCATACGGGCCGGGCGATAATGAAGCTTTCTTT. It is translated as CASTPYGPGDNEAFF.